This passage covers 29 T cell receptor beta chains from one sample sequenced in a study of Graves' ophthalmopathy and Graves' hyperthyroidism. CDR3 regions of TCR beta were amplified from RNA transcripts. The first round was an RT-PCR with HTBI primers, and the second round was a multiplex PCR. MiXCR was run by TCRdb on the multiplex PCR reads, yielding one entry per CDR3 protein. Of roughly 400,000 distinct CDR3 sequences listed, approximately 15% are singletons. The specimen was peripheral blood. Every receptor here comes from a woman in her late teens or twenties with stable Graves' hyperthyroidism.

Many counts were recorded for this clonotype. The rearrangement links TRBV2 to TRBJ2-5; a possible D gene is TRBD1 (5 bases). Germline CDR1 and CDR2: SNHLY and FYNNEI. V was clipped by 3 bases and J by 2 bases, with 10 bases between them. The CDR3 covers 14 residues. Here the CDR3 DNA reads TGTGCCAGCAGTGACTCAGGGCTTCAAGAGACCCAGTACTTC. This gives the protein CASSDSGLQETQYF.

This clonotype was observed a few times. The V and J genes are TRBV19 and TRBJ2-7; a weak D match, TRBD2 (6 bases). The germline V gene encodes CDR1 LNHDA and CDR2 SQIVND (reference sequence). Trimming left V 5 bases short and J 3 bases short, with 26 bases between. The CDR3 covers 18 residues. The CDR3 DNA follows: TGTGCCAGTAGTTCCCCGAGGGAGGCTGAGGAGTACGGCTACGAGCAGTACTTC. Its protein is CASSSPREAEEYGYEQYF. The full variable domain, with the rest looked up from reference TRBV19 and TRBJ2-7, is DGGITQSPKYLFRKEGQNVTLSCEQNLNHDAMYWYRQDPGQGLRLIYYSQIVNDFQKGDIAEGYSVSREKKESFPLTVTSAQKNPTAFYLCASSSPREAEEYGYEQYFGPGTRLTVT.

This clonotype was detected many times. The chain carries TRBV7-2 and TRBJ1-2; 12 bases map to TRBD1. The CDR3 is made up of 16 amino acids. Germline V gives CDR1 SGHTA, CDR2 FQGNSA. With 0 bases clipped from V and 5 bases from J, the junction kept 4 bases outside the gene matches. CDR3 in DNA: TGTGCCAGCAGCTTAGCGCCGGGACAGGGGGCATATGGCTACACCTTC. Amino acid sequence: CASSLAPGQGAYGYTF.

This clonotype was found many times. V gene TRBV4-1 combines with J gene TRBJ1-1, with TRBD1 as a possible D gene (6 bases). Per germline, CDR1 MGHRA and CDR2 YSYEKL. Trimming left V 3 bases short and J 3 bases short, with 8 bases between. The CDR3 contains 13 residues. The CDR3 bases are TGCGCCAGCAGCCAGGGGGCTGACACTGAAGCTTTCTTT. The encoded protein is CASSQGADTEAFF.

There are a few counts of this clonotype. The rearrangement joins TRBV6-2 or TRBV6-3 to TRBJ1-1, with TRBD1 as a possible D gene (5 bases). The CDR3 is made up of 15 amino acids. CDR1 is MNHEY and CDR2 is SVGEGT in the germline V gene. Trimming left V 0 bases short and J 6 bases short, with 14 bases between. In DNA form, the CDR3 reads TGTGCCAGCAGTTACTCGGGCCCCTTGGGGGCTGAAGCTTTCTTT. It specifies CASSYSGPLGAEAFF.

This clonotype was seen ten or more times. The chain carries TRBV24-1 and TRBJ2-5; D is possibly TRBD2 (5 bases). CDR3 length equals 13 residues. Germline V gives CDR1 KGHDR, CDR2 SFDVKD. V gave up 5 bases and J gave up 7 bases, with 13 bases separating them. In nucleotides, the CDR3 is TGTGCCACCAGTGCGGGGTCCCCCAGGACCCAGTACTTC. This translates into CATSAGSPRTQYF.

This clonotype was picked up many times. The genes are TRBV27 and TRBJ2-7, with D possibly TRBD2 on 5 matching bases. V gave up 6 bases and J gave up 4 bases, with 13 bases separating them. CDR1 is MNHEY, CDR2 SMNVEV, per germline (reference sequence). The CDR3 has 13 amino acids. For the CDR3, the DNA is TGTGCCAGCAGCAGAACTAGAGCGTACGAGCAGTACTTC. As protein: CASSRTRAYEQYF.

This clonotype was seen ten or more times. The chain couples TRBV11-2 to TRBJ2-7; D is unresolved. CDR3 length equals 14 residues. The V gene lost 5 bases and the J gene lost 0 bases, with 11 bases spanning the gap. Germline V gene lookup returns CDR1 SGHAT and CDR2 FQNNGV. The CDR3 protein is CASSNRKTSYEQYF. The CDR3 DNA sequence: TGTGCCAGCAGCAACAGAAAGACCTCCTACGAGCAGTACTTC.

This clonotype came up many times. The V gene is TRBV29-1, the J gene TRBJ1-1; the D is unclear. This CDR3 region has 13 residues. The germline V and J ends were trimmed by 7 bases and 0 bases, with 12 bases remaining between them. Germline V lookup: CDR1 SQVTM, CDR2 ANQGSEA. In nucleotides, the CDR3 is TGCAGCGCCGAGCGGGGTATGAACACTGAAGCTTTCTTT. Translation: CSAERGMNTEAFF. The full variable domain, completed using reference TRBV29-1 and TRBJ1-1, is SAVISQKPSRDICQRGTSLTIQCQVDSQVTMMFWYRQQPGQSLTLIATANQGSEATYESGFVIDKFPISRPNLTFSTLTVSNMSPEDSSIYLCSAERGMNTEAFFGQGTRLTVV.

The chain combines TRBV7-2 with TRBJ2-5; D is perhaps TRBD1 (5 bases). The germline gives CDR1 SGHTA, CDR2 FQGNSA. Trimming left V 1 base short and J 4 bases short, with 13 bases between. This CDR3 contains 15 residues. CDR3 residues: CASSLGSGIGETQYF. The CDR3 DNA follows: TGTGCCAGCAGCTTAGGCTCAGGGATTGGAGAGACCCAGTACTTC. The full variable domain, completed using reference TRBV7-2 and TRBJ2-5, is GAGVSQSPSNKVTEKGKDVELRCDPISGHTALYWYRQSLGQGLEFLIYFQGNSAPDKSGLPSDRFSAERTGGSVSTLTIQRTQQEDSAVYLCASSLGSGIGETQYFGPGTRLLVL.

The chain recombines TRBV19 with TRBJ1-3; D is possibly TRBD1 (5 bases). This CDR3 has 15 residues. The germline CDR1 and CDR2 sequences are LNHDA and SQIVND (reference sequence). Trimming took 4 bases from V and 2 from J, leaving 12 bases between them. DNA for the CDR3: TGTGCCAGTAGTACCCCCGGGACGGCTGGAAACACCATATATTTT. Its translation: CASSTPGTAGNTIYF.

This clonotype was observed at least ten times. This chain links TRBV6-5 with TRBJ1-2; D remains unclear. CDR1 and CDR2 from the germline V gene are MNHEY and SVGAGI. CDR3 length equals 16 residues. With 4 bases removed from V and 5 bases from J, the gap between germline ends came to 20 bases. CDR3 coding DNA: TGTGCCAGCAGTTCCTTGATGCTGGGCCACCGATATGGCTACACCTTC. Protein sequence: CASSSLMLGHRYGYTF.

This clonotype was seen ten or more times. The chain is built from TRBV6-1 and TRBJ1-5, with D perhaps TRBD1 (5 bases). The CDR3 loop spans 15 amino acids. Trimming cost V 4 bases and J 0 bases, with 10 bases left between them. Germline V gives CDR1 MNHNS, CDR2 SASEGT. CDR3 nucleotide sequence: TGTGCCAGCAGTGCACAGGTCTCTAGCAATCAGCCCCAGCATTTT. Translating it yields CASSAQVSSNQPQHF.

The table lists this clonotype with many counts. The chain has TRBV29-1 and TRBJ1-2; TRBD1 aligns across 10 bases. The trim removed 1 base at V and 6 bases at J, leaving 5 bases unmatched. Looked up from germline, CDR1 is SQVTM and CDR2 is ANQGSEA. This CDR3 is built from 14 residues. The CDR3 DNA follows: TGCAGCGTTGAAGCCGGGACAGGGGCAGATGGCTACACCTTC. Translation: CSVEAGTGADGYTF.

The rearrangement uses TRBV2 and TRBJ2-6; no reliable D call. CDR3 length equals 15 residues. Trimming took off 8 bases at V and 0 bases at J, with 11 bases between the two ends. Germline V CDR1 and CDR2: SNHLY, FYNNEI. The CDR3 nucleotides are TGTGCCAGCGGAAGGGCTTCCTCTGGGGCCAACGTCCTGACTTTC. This translates into CASGRASSGANVLTF.

This clonotype was detected only a few times. This chain joins TRBV12-3 or TRBV12-4 and TRBJ1-2; the D gene is possibly TRBD1 (5 bases). Trimming took 5 bases from V and 8 from J, leaving 15 bases between them. This CDR3 comprises 13 residues. The CDR3 protein is CASSVGQMGGYTF. CDR3 sequence (DNA): TGTGCCAGCAGTGTGGGGCAGATGGGGGGCTACACCTTC.

There are many counts of this clonotype. The chain joins TRBV2 to TRBJ1-2; TRBD1 aligns across 7 bases. This CDR3 has 16 residues. Germline CDR1 SNHLY, CDR2 FYNNEI. The trim removed 7 bases at V and 4 bases at J, leaving 15 bases unmatched. CDR3 amino acids: CASILSISDRAYGYTF. The DNA of the CDR3 is TGTGCCAGCATCCTCAGCATCAGTGACAGGGCCTATGGCTACACCTTC.

This clonotype was seen once. The V gene is TRBV6-1, the J gene TRBJ2-7; maybe TRBD1 (5 bases). V lost 6 bases and J 6 bases, leaving 15 bases between the germline ends. This CDR3 comprises 13 residues. The germline CDR1 and CDR2 sequences are MNHNS and SASEGT. CDR3 sequence: CASRGRVNSEQYF. CDR3 DNA sequence: TGTGCCAGCAGGGGCAGGGTTAACTCCGAGCAGTACTTC.

This clonotype was counted at least ten times. V is TRBV6-2 or TRBV6-3 and J is TRBJ2-2; 9 nucleotides match TRBD2. V lost 5 bases, J lost 3 bases, and 13 bases stayed unmatched. Germline-derived CDR1 and CDR2 are MNHEY and SVGEGT. The length of the CDR3 is 18 residues. The CDR3 DNA reads TGTGCCAGCAGTCGCGACCTTAGCGGGGGATCTTACACCGGGGAGCTGTTTTTT. Its translation is CASSRDLSGGSYTGELFF.

This chain uses TRBV5-1 with TRBJ2-2, with D unresolved. CDR3 length: 16 residues. Germline CDR1 and CDR2: SGHRS and YFSETQ. V was shortened by 4 bases and J by 3 bases, with 16 bases between the two germline ends. CDR3 nucleotides: TGCGCCAGCAGCCCGGGCCCTGTCTCCGACACCGGGGAGCTGTTTTTT. This sequence encodes CASSPGPVSDTGELFF. The full variable domain, with the rest looked up from reference TRBV5-1 and TRBJ2-2, is KAGVTQTPRYLIKTRGQQVTLSCSPISGHRSVSWYQQTPGQGLQFLFEYFSETQRNKGNFPGRFSGRQFSNSRSEMNVSTLELGDSALYLCASSPGPVSDTGELFFGEGSRLTVL.

This clonotype was counted many times. V usage is TRBV5-1 and J usage is TRBJ1-6; D is ambiguous. With 0 bases removed from V and 7 bases from J, the gap between germline ends came to 8 bases. The CDR3 is made up of 14 amino acids. Germline CDR1 SGHRS, CDR2 YFSETQ. This chain's CDR3 is CASSLGQVNSPLHF. The CDR3 DNA is TGCGCCAGCAGCTTGGGCCAGGTCAATTCACCCCTCCACTTT.

The sample holds many counts of this clonotype. V gene TRBV12-3 or TRBV12-4 combines with J gene TRBJ1-1; D perhaps matches TRBD1 (6 bases). V lost 5 bases and J 0 bases, leaving 16 bases between the germline ends. The CDR3 totals 16 residues. CDR3 residues: CASSPTSQGMNTEAFF. CDR3 in DNA: TGTGCCAGCAGTCCTACGTCACAGGGCATGAACACTGAAGCTTTCTTT.

For this clonotype: This sequence may be a read error, since a much larger clone differs from it by one base. The CDR3: CASSSLDGEIPEAFF. The CDR3 DNA reads as TGTGCCAGCAGCTCACTGGACGGTGAAATCCCTGAAGCTTTCTTC. The rearrangement joins TRBV11-1 to TRBJ1-1; D unclear. The CDR3 has 15 residues. Germline-derived CDR1 and CDR2 are SGHAT and FQDESV (reference sequence).

This clonotype has ten or more counts. V and J are TRBV5-1 and TRBJ2-2; possibly TRBD1 or TRBD2 for D (5 bases each). This CDR3 has 14 amino acids. V gave up 0 bases and J gave up 7 bases, with 10 bases separating them. CDR1 and CDR2 from the germline V gene are SGHRS and YFSETQ. CDR3 sequence (DNA): TGCGCCAGCAGCTTGGAACCGGGGCTCGGGGAGCTGTTTTTT. Translating it yields CASSLEPGLGELFF.

At least ten counts were recorded for this clonotype. This chain joins TRBV24-1 and TRBJ1-1, with D tentatively TRBD1 (5 bases). CDR1 and CDR2 (germline): KGHDR, SFDVKD. The CDR3 has 13 residues. The ends were cut back, 1 base at V and 8 bases at J, with 10 bases in the middle. CDR3 loop: CATSDFSGQEAFF. CDR3 in DNA: TGTGCCACCAGTGATTTCAGCGGACAAGAAGCTTTCTTT.

This clonotype was recorded many times. The chain combines TRBV2 with TRBJ1-2; D not resolved. V was pared by 7 bases and J by 8 bases, with 8 bases between. The CDR3 is made up of 10 amino acids. From germline, CDR1 is SNHLY and CDR2 FYNNEI. Here the CDR3 DNA reads TGTGCCAGCAAGCAGTTGGGCTACACCTTC. Protein sequence: CASKQLGYTF.

This clonotype came up many times. As DNA, the CDR3 is TGTGCCAGCAGTTTCGGAGCGGGGGCCTCCTACGAGCAGTACTTC. Translated, it gives CASSFGAGASYEQYF. The rearrangement links TRBV6-5 to TRBJ2-7, with 8 bases matching TRBD2. CDR3 length equals 15 residues. The J segment lost 0 bases and the V segment lost 4 bases, leaving 5 bases of the junction unmatched. Germline V lookup: CDR1 MNHEY, CDR2 SVGAGI.

In this sample, this clonotype turned up many times. The V call is TRBV19, the J call TRBJ1-5; TRBD1 might be the D (5 bases). The V and J ends lost 5 bases and 7 bases respectively, with 18 bases between them. From germline, CDR1 is LNHDA and CDR2 SQIVND (reference sequence). This CDR3 is 15 amino acids long. CDR3 nucleotides: TGTGCCAGTAGTTGGGCAGCAGGAGGGGACCAGCCCCAGCATTTT. Translating it yields CASSWAAGGDQPQHF.

V and J are TRBV11-2 and TRBJ2-5; D gene ambiguous. Trimming removed 1 base from V and 4 bases from J, with 16 bases in between. The CDR3 is 16 amino acids. CDR1 is SGHAT and CDR2 is FQNNGV in the germline V gene. The CDR3 coding sequence is TGTGCCAGCAGCTTAGTGCCGGGCGCGGTGGTAGAGACCCAGTACTTC. It encodes CASSLVPGAVVETQYF.